This T cell receptor beta chain was identified in a study of control samples from healthy donors and cancer patients. V was pared by 2 bases and J by 5 bases, with 4 bases between. There are 11 residues in the CDR3. The germline gives CDR1 SGHDN, CDR2 FVKESK. Only in-frame clones appear in the TCRdb table, and some are missing; sequencing was by immunoSEQ multiplex PCR. The table lists around 110,000 clones, approximately 90% of them singletons. V is TRBV14 and J is TRBJ2-7; D not resolved. This receptor was identified in a woman in her sixties or seventies in good health. The sequenced sample was blood. The CDR3 loop reads CASSQLNEQYF. DNA for the CDR3: TGTGCCAGCAGCCAATTAAACGAGCAGTACTTC.